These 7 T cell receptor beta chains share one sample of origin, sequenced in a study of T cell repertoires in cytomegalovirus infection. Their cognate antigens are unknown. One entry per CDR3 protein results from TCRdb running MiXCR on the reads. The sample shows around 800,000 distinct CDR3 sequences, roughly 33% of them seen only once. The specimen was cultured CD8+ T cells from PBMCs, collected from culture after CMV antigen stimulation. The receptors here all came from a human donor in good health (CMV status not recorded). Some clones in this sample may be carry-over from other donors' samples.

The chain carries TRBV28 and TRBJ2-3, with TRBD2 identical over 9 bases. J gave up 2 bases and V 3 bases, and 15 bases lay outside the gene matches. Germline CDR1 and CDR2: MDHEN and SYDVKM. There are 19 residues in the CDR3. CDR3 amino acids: CASSFTSTWRGGFTDTQYF. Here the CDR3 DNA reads TGTGCCAGCAGTTTTACCTCAACGTGGCGGGGGGGCTTCACAGATACGCAGTATTTT.

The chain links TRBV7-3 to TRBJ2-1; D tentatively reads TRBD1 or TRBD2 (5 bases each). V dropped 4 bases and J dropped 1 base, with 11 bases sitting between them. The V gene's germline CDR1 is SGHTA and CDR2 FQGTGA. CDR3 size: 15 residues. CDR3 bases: TGTGCCAGCAGCTCTTATGAGGGGTCCTACAATGAGCAGTTCTTC. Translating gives CASSSYEGSYNEQFF.

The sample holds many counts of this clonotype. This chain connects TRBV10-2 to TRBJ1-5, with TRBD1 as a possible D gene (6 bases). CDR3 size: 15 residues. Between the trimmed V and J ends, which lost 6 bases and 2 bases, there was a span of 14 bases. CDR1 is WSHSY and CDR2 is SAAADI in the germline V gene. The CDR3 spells CASRNRDPGNQPQHF. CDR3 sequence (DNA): TGCGCCAGCAGGAACAGGGATCCGGGCAATCAGCCCCAGCATTTT.

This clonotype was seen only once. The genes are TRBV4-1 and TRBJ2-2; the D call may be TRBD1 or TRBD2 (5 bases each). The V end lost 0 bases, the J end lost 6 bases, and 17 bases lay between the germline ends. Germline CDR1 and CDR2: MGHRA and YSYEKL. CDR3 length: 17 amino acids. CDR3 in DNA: TGCGCCAGCAGCCAAGAATTGGGGGTAGTCTTTTCCGGGGAGCTGTTTTTT. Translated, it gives CASSQELGVVFSGELFF.

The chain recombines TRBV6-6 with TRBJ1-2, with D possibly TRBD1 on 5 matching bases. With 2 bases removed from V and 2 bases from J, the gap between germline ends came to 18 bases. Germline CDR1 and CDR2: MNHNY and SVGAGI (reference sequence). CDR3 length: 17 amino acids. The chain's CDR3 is CASSYGGLGPENYGYTF. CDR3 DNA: TGTGCCAGCAGTTACGGGGGGTTAGGTCCTGAAAACTATGGCTACACCTTC.

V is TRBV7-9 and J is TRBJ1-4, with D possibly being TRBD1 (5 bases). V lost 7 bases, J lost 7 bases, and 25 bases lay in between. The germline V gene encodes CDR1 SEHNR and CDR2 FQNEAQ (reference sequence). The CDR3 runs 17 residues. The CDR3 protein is CASINERRGAGREKLFF. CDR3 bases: TGTGCCAGCATCAACGAGAGGAGGGGCGCCGGGCGTGAAAAACTGTTTTTT. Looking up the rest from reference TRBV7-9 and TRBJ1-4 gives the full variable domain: DTGVSQNPRHKITKRGQNVTFRCDPISEHNRLYWYRQTLGQGPEFLTYFQNEAQLEKSRLLSDRFSAERPKGSFSTLEIQRTEQGDSAMYLCASINERRGAGREKLFFGSGTQLSVL.

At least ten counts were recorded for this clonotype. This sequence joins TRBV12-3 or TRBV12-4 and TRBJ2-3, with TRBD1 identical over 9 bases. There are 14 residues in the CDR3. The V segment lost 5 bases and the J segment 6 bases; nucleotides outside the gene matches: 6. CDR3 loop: CASSDTGTGDTQYF. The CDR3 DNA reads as TGTGCCAGCAGTGATACCGGGACAGGGGATACGCAGTATTTT.